This T cell receptor (beta chain) was observed in a study of blood T cell repertoires in COVID-19. The table came from immunoSEQ multiplex PCR; TCRdb's copy has only in-frame clones and leaves some out. The table has roughly 77,000 clones, roughly 88% seen once. V gave up 4 bases and J gave up 2 bases; unmatched junction bases: 11. The CDR3 has 17 amino acids. CDR1 and CDR2 (germline): SGHDT, YYEEEE. The sample taken for sequencing was peripheral blood. The chain links TRBV5-6 to TRBJ2-7; 11 nucleotides align to TRBD1. The TCR comes from a human donor in a cohort sampled during active COVID-19. The CDR3 here is CASSLDRGHLSPYEQYF. CDR3 DNA: TGTGCCAGCAGCCTGGACAGGGGGCACCTAAGTCCCTACGAGCAGTACTTC.